This T cell receptor (beta chain) was recovered during a study of OX40 agonist ivuxolimab in advanced cancers. Concerning the study at large: Ivuxolimab, which targeted the costimulatory receptor OX40 (CD134), was an agonistic, fully human IgG2 monoclonal antibody. Partial responses occurred in three dose-escalation patients: two with cutaneous melanoma and one with hepatocellular carcinoma. Peripheral TCRbeta sequencing was intended to test whether TCR sequence diversity was altered and clonal T-cell expansion was caused by ivuxolimab. Patients were allowed to have had prior anti-PD-1, anti-PD-L1 or anti-CTLA-4 therapy, and around 40% of the dose-escalation patients had previously received checkpoint inhibitors. The paper covers the monotherapy dose-escalation part of the phase I ivuxolimab trial, which included N ≈ 57 patients. A male proportion of around 80% and a mean age of approximately 55 years, ranging from roughly 23 to 80, were recorded for the dose-escalation cohort. Intravenous ivuxolimab was administered to patients every 2 weeks at six dose levels: 0.01, 0.1, 0.3, 1.5, 3 and 10 mg/kg. Of the approximately 50 dose-escalation patients, hepatocellular carcinoma was present in about 20, melanoma in approximately 15, renal cell carcinoma in 9 and head and neck cancer in 9.

There are 14 amino acids in the CDR3, from cysteine to phenylalanine inclusive. Of the read, only the CDR3 DNA is kept; its 42 bases are in frame from base 1. V lost 5 bases and J lost 1 base; the stretch between them is 8 bases long. Looking up the germline V gene yields CDR1 MDHEN and CDR2 SYDVKM. On this clone itself: Its antigen specificity is not known. Within one base of it there is no much larger clone, and no base qualities were kept.

To sequence the TCRbeta CDR3 region, genomic DNA was isolated from the sorted cells. The immunoSEQ Assay was used to sequence the TCRbeta CDR3 regions. As stored in TCRdb, this immuneACCESS dataset retains in-frame rearrangements with V and J assigned. A fraction of the clones does not appear; measured against another copy, unresolved V genes explain less than half of the discrepancy, and the remainder lacks a known reason. The table for this sample lists about 41,000 clones; around four fifths of them were counted only once. Less than 3.5% of the sample lies in the top ten. General conclusions and limits of the study: The antigen specificity of the peripheral T cells that underwent clonal expansion was not determined. Low levels of normalized T-cell clonal expansion were also seen in some nonresponding patients. On average, CD8+ T cells showed more expanded clones than CD4+ T cells after ivuxolimab. At doses of 0.1 to 3.0 mg/kg, clonal expansion of both CD4+ and CD8+ T cells in blood was seen between baseline and week 6. In the 0.1-3.0 mg/kg groups, partial responders had among the lowest normalized peripheral clonal expansion, particularly in CD8+ T cells.

The trial excluded patients who had a history of autoimmune disease or were on systemic immunosuppression. Peripheral blood for TCR sequencing was drawn from every dose cohort at baseline, at cycle 4 day 1 and at cycle 7 day 1. Samples were obtained from an open-label, multicenter, first-in-human phase I dose-escalation trial of ivuxolimab. Adults with locally advanced or metastatic head and neck squamous cell, hepatocellular, melanoma or renal cell carcinoma were enrolled in the trial. Before TCR sequencing, CD4+ T cells and CD8+ T cells from peripheral blood were sorted into separate populations.

The material sequenced was CD4+ or CD8+ T cells sorted from blood, taken in a trial of the OX40 agonist ivuxolimab. The chain employs TRBV28 and TRBJ2-2; the D gene is perhaps TRBD1, from 6 matching bases. The TCR was taken from an adult with an advanced solid tumor such as melanoma, head and neck, liver or kidney cancer. The CDR3 corresponds to CASSIQGNTGELFF. The bases read TGTGCCAGCAGTATACAGGGGAACACCGGGGAGCTGTTTTTT.